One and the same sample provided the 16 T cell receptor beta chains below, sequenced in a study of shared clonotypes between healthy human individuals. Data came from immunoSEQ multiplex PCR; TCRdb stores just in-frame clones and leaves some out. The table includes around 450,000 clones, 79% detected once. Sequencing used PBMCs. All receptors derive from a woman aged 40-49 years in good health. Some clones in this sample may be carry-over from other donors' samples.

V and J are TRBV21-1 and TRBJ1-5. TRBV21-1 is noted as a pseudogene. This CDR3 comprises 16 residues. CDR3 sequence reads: CASSNQQPYSNQPQHF. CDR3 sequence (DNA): TGTGCCAGCAGCAACCAGCAGCCTTATAGCAATCAGCCCCAGCATTTT.

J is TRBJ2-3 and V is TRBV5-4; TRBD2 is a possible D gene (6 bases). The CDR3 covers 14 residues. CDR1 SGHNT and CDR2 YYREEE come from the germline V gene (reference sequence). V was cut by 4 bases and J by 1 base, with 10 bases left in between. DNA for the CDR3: TGTGCCAGCAGCCTCCCGGGAGGCACAGATACGCAGTATTTT. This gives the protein CASSLPGGTDTQYF.

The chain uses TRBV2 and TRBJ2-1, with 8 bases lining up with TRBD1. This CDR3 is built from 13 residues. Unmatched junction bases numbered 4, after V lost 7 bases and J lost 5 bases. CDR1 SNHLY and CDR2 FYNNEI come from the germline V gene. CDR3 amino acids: CASMKDRDNEQFF. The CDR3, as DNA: TGTGCCAGCATGAAGGACAGGGACAATGAGCAGTTCTTC.

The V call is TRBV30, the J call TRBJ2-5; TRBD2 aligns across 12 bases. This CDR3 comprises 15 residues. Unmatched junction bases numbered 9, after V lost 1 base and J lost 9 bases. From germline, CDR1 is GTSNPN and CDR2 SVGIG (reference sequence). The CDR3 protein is CAWSAGLAGWAAQYF. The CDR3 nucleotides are TGTGCCTGGAGTGCCGGACTAGCGGGATGGGCGGCCCAGTACTTC.

The CDR3 spells CASSPIIYEQYF. The CDR3 coding sequence is TGTGCCAGCAGCCCCATCATCTACGAGCAGTACTTC. The rearrangement joins TRBV28 to TRBJ2-7, with unresolved D. Germline V CDR1 and CDR2: MDHEN, SYDVKM. With 6 bases removed from V and 3 bases from J, the gap between germline ends came to 9 bases. The CDR3 runs to 12 residues.

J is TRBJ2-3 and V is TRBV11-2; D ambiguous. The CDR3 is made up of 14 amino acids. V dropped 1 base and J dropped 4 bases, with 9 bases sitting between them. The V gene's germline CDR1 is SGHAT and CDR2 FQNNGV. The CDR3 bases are TGTGCCAGCAGCTTAGCCCCGATAGCAGATACGCAGTATTTT. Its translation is CASSLAPIADTQYF.

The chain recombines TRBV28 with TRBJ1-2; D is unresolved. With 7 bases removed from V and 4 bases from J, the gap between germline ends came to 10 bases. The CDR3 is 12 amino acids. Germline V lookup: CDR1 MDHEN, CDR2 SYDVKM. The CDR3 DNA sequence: TGTGCCAGCAATATGAGCAGCTATGGCTACACCTTC. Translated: CASNMSSYGYTF.

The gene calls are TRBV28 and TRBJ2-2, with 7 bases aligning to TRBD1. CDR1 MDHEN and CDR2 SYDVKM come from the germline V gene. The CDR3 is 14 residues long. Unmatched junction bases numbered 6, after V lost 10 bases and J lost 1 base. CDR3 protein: CATTGDRNTGELFF. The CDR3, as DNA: TGTGCCACTACTGGGGACAGGAACACCGGGGAGCTGTTTTTT.

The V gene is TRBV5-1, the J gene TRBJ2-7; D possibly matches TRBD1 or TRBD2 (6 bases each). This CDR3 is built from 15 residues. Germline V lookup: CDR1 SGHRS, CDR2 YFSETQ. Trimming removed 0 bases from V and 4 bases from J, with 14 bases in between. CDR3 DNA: TGCGCCAGCAGCTTGGCCCTGGGGGGCGGATACGAGCAGTACTTC. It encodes CASSLALGGGYEQYF.

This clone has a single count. The CDR3: CAISESRNTIYF. The DNA for the CDR3 is TGTGCCATCAGTGAGTCGCGAAACACCATATATTTT. The chain employs TRBV10-3 and TRBJ1-3; no firm D call. Looked up from germline, CDR1 is ENHRY and CDR2 is SYGVKD. Between the trimmed V and J ends, which lost 0 bases and 5 bases, there was a span of 2 bases. The length of the CDR3 is 12 residues.

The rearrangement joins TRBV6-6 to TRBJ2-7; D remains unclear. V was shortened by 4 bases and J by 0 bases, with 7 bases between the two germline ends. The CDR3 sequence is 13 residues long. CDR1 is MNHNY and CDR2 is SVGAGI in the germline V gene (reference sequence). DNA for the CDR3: TGTGCCAGCAGTTTAGGCGGCTCCTACGAGCAGTACTTC. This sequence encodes CASSLGGSYEQYF.

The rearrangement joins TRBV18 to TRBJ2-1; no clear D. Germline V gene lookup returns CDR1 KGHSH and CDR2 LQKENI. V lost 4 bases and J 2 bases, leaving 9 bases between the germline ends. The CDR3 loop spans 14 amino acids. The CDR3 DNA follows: TGTGCCAGCTCACGCAGAGCAACCTACAATGAGCAGTTCTTC. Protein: CASSRRATYNEQFF.

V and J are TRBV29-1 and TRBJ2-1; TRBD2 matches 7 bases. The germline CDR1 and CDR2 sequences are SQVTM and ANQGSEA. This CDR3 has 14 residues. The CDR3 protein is CSIEGRAKGNEQFF. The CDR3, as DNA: TGCTCCATCGAGGGGAGGGCCAAAGGCAATGAGCAGTTCTTC.

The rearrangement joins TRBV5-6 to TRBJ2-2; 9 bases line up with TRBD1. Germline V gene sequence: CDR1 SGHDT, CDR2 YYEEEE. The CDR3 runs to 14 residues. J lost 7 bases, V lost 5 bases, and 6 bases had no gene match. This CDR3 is CASSLRDRDGELFF. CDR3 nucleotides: TGTGCCAGCAGTCTCCGGGACAGGGACGGGGAGCTGTTTTTT. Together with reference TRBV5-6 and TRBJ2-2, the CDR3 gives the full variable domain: DAGVTQSPTHLIKTRGQQVTLRCSPKSGHDTVSWYQQALGQGPQFIFQYYEEEERQRGNFPDRFSGHQFPNYSSELNVNALLLGDSALYLCASSLRDRDGELFFGEGSRLTVL.

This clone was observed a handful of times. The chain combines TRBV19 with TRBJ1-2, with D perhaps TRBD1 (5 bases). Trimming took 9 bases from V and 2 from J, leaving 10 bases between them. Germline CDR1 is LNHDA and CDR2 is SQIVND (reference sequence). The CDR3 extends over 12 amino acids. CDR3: CASGGLNYGYTF. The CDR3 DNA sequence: TGTGCCAGCGGGGGACTGAACTATGGCTACACCTTC.

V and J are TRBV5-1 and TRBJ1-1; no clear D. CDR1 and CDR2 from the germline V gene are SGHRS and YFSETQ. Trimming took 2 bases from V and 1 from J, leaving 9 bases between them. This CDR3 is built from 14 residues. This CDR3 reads CASSLREGNTEAFF. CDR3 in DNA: TGCGCCAGCAGCTTACGGGAAGGGAACACTGAAGCTTTCTTT.